One T cell receptor (beta chain) is described in this entry. The antigen it recognizes is unknown. No base quality information exists; no much larger clone differs at one position. The sample comes from a study of a mutant IDH1 vaccine in newly diagnosed glioma (dated by TCRdb to about 2021). A note on the overall study: Patients received eight vaccinations in weeks 1, 3, 5, 7, 11, 15, 19 and 23, corresponding to visits V03 through V10. Of the 25 to 35 treated patients, about 62% were male and roughly 40% were female, and a mean age of approximately 40 years was recorded. Before enrollment, patients had received standard therapy of radiotherapy alone, temozolomide alone, or radiochemotherapy with temozolomide; most received the combination. Vaccination was initiated 4-6 weeks after radiotherapy alone, or concurrently with temozolomide cycles in the chemotherapy-containing groups. Peripheral blood samples were drawn at six visits, namely V03 (baseline), V05, V07, V10, V12 and V13. For exploratory analyses, around 26 treated patients had longitudinal TCRB deep sequencing done wherever samples were available. What the research found in general, with its limitations: PBMC samples for TCRB deep sequencing were selected based on availability. It was noted by the authors that analyses of patient blood samples could not be reproduced owing to sample limitations. Pseudoprogression seemed to be unrelated to changes in the top peripheral T cell clonotypes found by TCRB sequencing. Vaccine-induced immune responses across multiple MHC alleles were detected in about 93% of patients.

The sample's time point label is to be understood as: week 11, during vaccination. Every vaccine dose consisted of 300 ug of a 20-mer mutant IDH1 peptide in Montanide, administered subcutaneously together with topical imiquimod. The donors had newly diagnosed IDH1-mutant astrocytomas of WHO grade 3 or 4 that showed loss of nuclear ATRX. The samples were drawn from NOA16, a multicentre, single-arm, open-label phase I trial in Germany that tested a mutant IDH1 peptide vaccine in humans for the first time. The DNeasy Blood and Tissue Kit was used to extract genomic DNA from EDTA blood for TCRB sequencing. V sheds 4 bases and J sheds 4 bases, leaving 21 bases between their ends. The germline V gene encodes CDR1 SGDLS and CDR2 YYNGEE. The CDR3 runs 17 residues from the cysteine to the phenylalanine. CDR3 DNA is the only sequence kept; it has 51 bases, read in frame from the first base. The method behind the library was the immunoSEQ multiplex PCR assay. The hsTCRB Kit was used according to the manufacturer's protocol to amplify rearranged TCR beta chain sequences. TCRB libraries were sequenced on an Illumina MiSeq. The paper's processing steps were these. The proprietary platform of the kit vendor was used for demultiplexing, trimming and gene mapping. TCRdb obtained this table from immuneACCESS and retained in-frame rearrangements with V and J assigned. These tables miss some clones; where compared with another copy, unresolved V genes account for less than half of the shortfall, and the remainder is unexplained. From that table come the V and J calls and clone size; the DNA was used to work out D and trimming. For this sample the table gives fewer than 35,000 clones, of which about 78% were detected only once. Approximately 25% of the sample belongs to the ten largest clones.

This specimen was PBMCs, taken from a glioma patient whose treatment included an IDH1 peptide vaccine. The chain is made from TRBV9 and TRBJ1-3; a weak D assignment points to TRBD1 (6 bases agree). This TCR was sampled from a man between 25 and 39 years old with glioma. At the DNA level, the sequence is TGTGCCAGCAGCCCCAGGGGTGCATGGGGTGAGGGAAACACCATATATTTT. Protein translation: CASSPRGAWGEGNTIYF.